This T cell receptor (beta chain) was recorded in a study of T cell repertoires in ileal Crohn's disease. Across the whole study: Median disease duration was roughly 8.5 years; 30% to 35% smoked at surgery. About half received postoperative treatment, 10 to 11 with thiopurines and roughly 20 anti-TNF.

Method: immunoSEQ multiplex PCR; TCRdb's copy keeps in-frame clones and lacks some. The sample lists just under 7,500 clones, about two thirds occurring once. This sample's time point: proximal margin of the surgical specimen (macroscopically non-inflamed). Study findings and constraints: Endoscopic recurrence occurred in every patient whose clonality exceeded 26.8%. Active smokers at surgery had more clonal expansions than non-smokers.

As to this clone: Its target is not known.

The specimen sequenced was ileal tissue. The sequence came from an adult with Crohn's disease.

CDR3 loop: CASSYRVAGTGELFF. CDR3 DNA sequence: TGTGCCAGCAGCTATCGGGTAGCGGGCACCGGGGAGCTGTTTTTT. The genes are TRBV11-1 and TRBJ2-2, with 7 nucleotides matching TRBD2. CDR3 length equals 15 residues. V shed 4 bases and J 4 bases; nucleotides not matched to a gene: 6. Germline CDR1 SGHAT, CDR2 FQDESV (reference sequence).